Below, 14 T cell receptor beta chains from the same sample are listed, as sequenced in a study of blood T cell repertoires in COVID-19. Sequencing used immunoSEQ multiplex PCR; TCRdb keeps in-frame clones, though not all of them. The sample lists tens of thousands of clones; roughly 81% were seen once. Sequencing used peripheral blood. The receptor source for this set is a man at least 80 years old with COVID-19, enrolled during active disease.

The chain carries TRBV19 and TRBJ1-5; tentative D call: TRBD1 (5 bases). The CDR3 spans 13 residues. Trimming removed 4 bases at V and 3 bases at J, with 7 bases between. Germline CDR1 and CDR2: LNHDA and SQIVND (reference sequence). The chain's CDR3 is CASSRTLNQPQHF. CDR3 nucleotides: TGTGCCAGTAGTAGGACACTCAATCAGCCCCAGCATTTT. The variable domain in full, with the rest retrieved from reference TRBV19 and TRBJ1-5, is DGGITQSPKYLFRKEGQNVTLSCEQNLNHDAMYWYRQDPGQGLRLIYYSQIVNDFQKGDIAEGYSVSREKKESFPLTVTSAQKNPTAFYLCASSRTLNQPQHFGDGTRLSIL.

This rearrangement joins TRBV4-1 to TRBJ2-3, with 10 bases aligning to TRBD1. The junction had 11 bases not matched to a gene; V was cut back by 4 bases and J by 4 bases. The CDR3 spans 17 residues. CDR1 MGHRA and CDR2 YSYEKL come from the germline V gene. CDR3 bases: TGCGCCAGCAGCCTAATCAGGGACAGGGGATGGTCAGATACGCAGTATTTT. It translates to CASSLIRDRGWSDTQYF.

The V call is TRBV30, the J call TRBJ1-5; 9 positions match TRBD1. CDR3 size: 14 residues. V shed 5 bases and J 4 bases; nucleotides not matched to a gene: 6. CDR1 and CDR2 (germline): GTSNPN, SVGIG (reference sequence). CDR3 DNA: TGTGCCTGGGACAGGGGGACGTGGAATCAGCCCCAGCATTTT. Protein sequence: CAWDRGTWNQPQHF.

The rearrangement uses TRBV9 and TRBJ2-1; 8 bases map to TRBD2. The CDR3 length is 16 residues. V trimming: 0 bases; J trimming: 5 bases; junction bases outside the gene matches: 7. Germline CDR1 and CDR2: SGDLS and YYNGEE. The CDR3 is CASSVGAGEAHNEQFF. The DNA of the CDR3 is TGTGCCAGCAGCGTAGGAGCGGGGGAGGCCCACAATGAGCAGTTCTTC.

This chain uses TRBV27 with TRBJ2-7, with D possibly being TRBD1 (6 bases). V dropped 2 bases and J dropped 2 bases, with 10 bases sitting between them. Germline CDR1 is MNHEY and CDR2 is SMNVEV (reference sequence). This CDR3 has 14 amino acids. CDR3 DNA sequence: TGTGCCAGCAGTTTAACAGGGCAGCCCTACGAGCAGTACTTC. It encodes CASSLTGQPYEQYF.

V is TRBV2 and J is TRBJ1-2; possibly TRBD1 for D (6 bases). The germline gives CDR1 SNHLY, CDR2 FYNNEI. The length of the CDR3 is 16 residues. V gave up 5 bases and J gave up 4 bases, with 20 bases separating them. The CDR3 nucleotides are TGTGCCAGCAGTTCGATGAGGGGGGGCGGGCCCTATGGCTACACCTTC. Its translation: CASSSMRGGGPYGYTF.

This clone was seen just once. The chain links TRBV9 to TRBJ1-1; D unclear. Trimming removed 0 bases from V and 5 bases from J, with 11 bases in between. The length of the CDR3 is 14 residues. The germline V gene has CDR1 SGDLS and CDR2 YYNGEE. The CDR3 bases are TGTGCCAGCAGCGTAGCTCCCGGAGGGACTGAAGCTTTCTTT. Translation: CASSVAPGGTEAFF.

The chain has TRBV19 and TRBJ1-2, with TRBD1 matching 9 bases. CDR3 length equals 14 residues. The germline V gene encodes CDR1 LNHDA and CDR2 SQIVND (reference sequence). V gave up 5 bases and J gave up 8 bases; unmatched junction bases: 9. The CDR3 spells CASSLLGDRDGYTF. The DNA of the CDR3 is TGTGCCAGTAGTTTGCTTGGGGACAGGGACGGCTACACCTTC.

V and J are TRBV19 and TRBJ2-5, with 9 bases that match TRBD2. In germline, CDR1 is LNHDA, CDR2 SQIVND (reference sequence). The V gene end was trimmed by 10 bases and the J gene end by 9 bases; junction bases not matched to a gene: 15. The CDR3 length is 14 residues. CDR3 in amino acids: CATPWGGGACPQYF. The CDR3 nucleotides are TGTGCCACCCCCTGGGGCGGGGGGGCCTGTCCCCAGTACTTC.

The chain is built from TRBV5-1 and TRBJ1-1; D uncertain. This CDR3 contains 13 residues. The V gene lost 3 bases and the J gene lost 9 bases, with 15 bases spanning the gap. Per germline, CDR1 SGHRS and CDR2 YFSETQ. The chain's CDR3 is CASSSPGVPKAFF. The CDR3 DNA reads TGCGCCAGCAGCTCCCCCGGGGTACCGAAAGCTTTCTTT. Drawing the rest from reference TRBV5-1 and TRBJ1-1, the complete variable domain is KAGVTQTPRYLIKTRGQQVTLSCSPISGHRSVSWYQQTPGQGLQFLFEYFSETQRNKGNFPGRFSGRQFSNSRSEMNVSTLELGDSALYLCASSSPGVPKAFFGQGTRLTVV.

The chain uses TRBV20-1 and TRBJ1-2, with D possibly TRBD1 on 6 matching bases. The germline CDR1 and CDR2 sequences are DFQATT and SNEGSKA (reference sequence). V was trimmed by 3 bases and J by 4 bases, leaving 9 bases between them. The length of the CDR3 is 12 residues. The CDR3 region is CSASARGYGYTF. The CDR3 DNA reads TGCAGTGCTAGTGCCAGGGGCTATGGCTACACCTTC.

This clone was counted only a few times. The rearrangement links TRBV19 to TRBJ1-2; perhaps TRBD1 as D (6 bases). V was trimmed by 0 bases and J by 8 bases, leaving 10 bases between them. Germline CDR1 LNHDA, CDR2 SQIVND (reference sequence). The CDR3 spans 13 residues. CDR3 nucleotides: TGTGCCAGTAGTATAGAGGGGGCCAGAGGCTACACCTTC. As protein: CASSIEGARGYTF.

This clone appeared a few times. The chain recombines TRBV5-1 with TRBJ2-7; 9 nucleotides align to TRBD1. There are 18 residues in the CDR3. Germline V gene sequence: CDR1 SGHRS, CDR2 YFSETQ. V was pared by 2 bases and J by 0 bases, with 12 bases of the junction left unmatched. CDR3 DNA sequence: TGCGCCAGCAGCTTTCATCCTCCTCCGGGACAGGGCTCCTACGAGCAGTACTTC. Translation gives CASSFHPPPGQGSYEQYF.

This clone was detected only once. This chain joins TRBV6-4 and TRBJ2-3; 12 bases fit TRBD2. Germline V gene data show CDR1 as MRHNA and CDR2 as SNTAGT. V trimming: 5 bases; J trimming: 6 bases; junction bases outside the gene matches: 6. This CDR3 comprises 15 residues. The DNA of the CDR3 is TGTGCCAGCAGTTCCCTAGCGGGAGGGATGGATACGCAGTATTTT. Protein sequence: CASSSLAGGMDTQYF.